What follows are 18 T cell receptor beta chains derived from one specimen sequenced in a study of shared clonotypes between healthy human individuals. Profiling relied on immunoSEQ multiplex PCR, and the TCRdb table lists in-frame clones only, not all of them. The table records hundreds of thousands of clones, roughly 95% of them present only once. CD45RO negativity and positive selection for CCR7 defined naive CD8 cells, a population that excluded terminally differentiated effector memory CD45RA+ cells. The sequenced sample was naive CD8+ T cells sorted from blood. The receptor source for this set is a woman aged 25 to 39 in good health.

The rearrangement uses TRBV21-1 and TRBJ1-2; the table's D call of TRBD1 was not tested on the DNA. TRBV21-1 is given as a pseudogene. This CDR3 is built from 12 residues. The DNA for the CDR3 is TGTGCCCGAAACAGGGTAAACTATGGCTACACCTTC. Translating it yields CARNRVNYGYTF.

The chain has TRBV19 and TRBJ2-7; D might be TRBD2 (5 bases). Trimming removed 6 bases at V and 3 bases at J, with 12 bases between. CDR3 size: 13 residues. CDR1 is LNHDA, CDR2 SQIVND, per germline (reference sequence). For the CDR3, the DNA is TGTGCCAGTAGCCTGACGGGAATCTACGAGCAGTACTTC. It encodes CASSLTGIYEQYF.

This chain joins TRBV28 and TRBJ1-1; weak D call: TRBD1 (6 bases). The CDR3 is made up of 15 amino acids. V lost 0 bases to trimming and J lost 4 bases, with 12 bases between them. CDR1 is MDHEN, CDR2 SYDVKM, per germline. Here the CDR3 DNA reads TGTGCCAGCAGTTTATGGGACCCGGGGGCCACTGAAGCTTTCTTT. Translation gives CASSLWDPGATEAFF.

The chain has TRBV9 and TRBJ2-5; TRBD1 or TRBD2 may be the D gene (5 bases each). Germline values: CDR1 SGDLS, CDR2 YYNGEE. The V and J ends lost 6 bases and 2 bases respectively, with 14 bases between them. The CDR3 totals 14 residues. The CDR3 protein is CASNRLGTQETQYF. DNA for the CDR3: TGTGCCAGCAATAGGTTAGGGACGCAAGAGACCCAGTACTTC.

The rearrangement joins TRBV7-9 to TRBJ2-1; perhaps TRBD2 as D (5 bases). There are 12 residues in the CDR3. Trimming took off 3 bases at V and 9 bases at J, with 9 bases between the two ends. Germline V gives CDR1 SEHNR, CDR2 FQNEAQ (reference sequence). The CDR3 bases are TGTGCCAGCAGCTTTGGGGAGACTGAGCAGTTCTTC. The encoded protein is CASSFGETEQFF.

The chain carries TRBV5-1 and TRBJ2-3; D is uncertain. With 4 bases removed from V and 0 bases from J, the gap between germline ends came to 15 bases. Germline V gene sequence: CDR1 SGHRS, CDR2 YFSETQ. The length of the CDR3 is 16 residues. This chain's CDR3 is CASSPRSGSSTDTQYF. As DNA, the CDR3 is TGCGCCAGCAGCCCGCGTTCAGGATCTAGCACAGATACGCAGTATTTT.

The genes are TRBV9 and TRBJ2-7; no firm D call. Germline CDR1 is SGDLS and CDR2 is YYNGEE. This CDR3 comprises 15 residues. V dropped 0 bases and J dropped 2 bases, with 12 bases sitting between them. The CDR3 sequence is CASSVVLVPTYEQYF. The CDR3 DNA reads as TGTGCCAGCAGCGTAGTCCTGGTACCCACCTACGAGCAGTACTTC.

The rearrangement uses TRBV7-6 and TRBJ2-5, with TRBD2 as a possible D gene (6 bases). Germline values: CDR1 SGHVS, CDR2 FNYEAQ. The CDR3 runs to 15 residues. Between the trimmed V and J ends, which lost 1 base and 5 bases, there was a span of 14 bases. In DNA, the CDR3 is TGTGCCAGCAGCTTAGGGGGAGGAGCGGTGGAGACCCAGTACTTC. Translating gives CASSLGGGAVETQYF.

V gene TRBV6-5 combines with J gene TRBJ2-7; D is undetermined. The CDR3 sequence is 11 residues long. Trimming left V 1 base short and J 3 bases short, with 1 base between. Germline CDR1 is MNHEY and CDR2 is SVGAGI. The CDR3 nucleotides are TGTGCCAGCAGTTACTACTACGAGCAGTACTTC. Protein sequence: CASSYYYEQYF.

This chain joins TRBV5-5 and TRBJ2-7; TRBD1 aligns across 7 bases. The CDR3 runs 14 residues. Trimming took 3 bases from V and 0 from J; bases not matched to a gene: 3. The germline V gene encodes CDR1 SGHKS and CDR2 YYEKEE (reference sequence). CDR3 protein: CASSSTGSSYEQYF. CDR3 in DNA: TGTGCCAGCAGCTCGACAGGGAGCTCCTACGAGCAGTACTTC.

This clone was found once. DNA of the CDR3: TGTGCCAGCAGCGTAGTTCCTGGGACAGGAGGCTTTAGGGACAATGAGCAGTTCTTC. Its protein product is CASSVVPGTGGFRDNEQFF. This sequence joins TRBV9 and TRBJ2-1, with 8 bases that match TRBD1. This CDR3 has 19 residues. V gave up 0 bases and J gave up 5 bases; unmatched junction bases: 16. Germline CDR1 reads SGDLS; CDR2 reads YYNGEE.

CDR3 nucleotides: TGTGCCAGCAGCTTAGCGGGACAGTTTCTTCCCACAGATACGCAGTATTTT. Its translation is CASSLAGQFLPTDTQYF. The genes are TRBV7-8 and TRBJ2-3, with 7 bases fitting TRBD1. The CDR3 loop spans 17 amino acids. Trimming at V came to 0 bases and at J to 2 bases, leaving 8 bases not matched to a gene. Germline V lookup: CDR1 SGHVS, CDR2 FQNEAQ.

This chain connects TRBV13 to TRBJ2-2, with D possibly being TRBD2 (6 bases). Germline CDR1 is PRHDT and CDR2 is FYEKMQ (reference sequence). The V and J ends lost 2 bases and 2 bases respectively, with 6 bases between them. The CDR3 consists of 14 residues. The CDR3: CASSLTSNTGELFF. The CDR3 coding sequence is TGTGCCAGCAGCTTAACTAGCAACACCGGGGAGCTGTTTTTT. The variable domain in full, completed from reference TRBV13 and TRBJ2-2, reads AAGVIQSPRHLIKEKRETATLKCYPIPRHDTVYWYQQGPGQDPQFLISFYEKMQSDKGSIPDRFSAQQFSDYHSELNMSSLELGDSALYFCASSLTSNTGELFFGEGSRLTVL.

The chain recombines TRBV10-3 with TRBJ2-3; TRBD2 aligns across 8 bases. CDR1 is ENHRY and CDR2 is SYGVKD in the germline V gene. V trimming: 6 bases; J trimming: 2 bases; junction bases outside the gene matches: 10. The CDR3 runs to 16 residues. CDR3 sequence reads: CAISDILLADTDTQYF. In DNA form, the CDR3 reads TGTGCCATCAGCGATATACTACTAGCGGACACAGATACGCAGTATTTT.

V usage is TRBV20-1 and J usage is TRBJ2-7; D ambiguous. Trimming left V 4 bases short and J 4 bases short, with 8 bases between. The CDR3 is made up of 11 amino acids. The germline V gene encodes CDR1 DFQATT and CDR2 SNEGSKA (reference sequence). The CDR3 DNA sequence: TGCAGTGCTATGGACCCATACGAGCAGTACTTC. Its translation: CSAMDPYEQYF.

The rearrangement links TRBV6-5 to TRBJ1-1; tentatively, D is TRBD1 (5 bases). Per germline, CDR1 MNHEY and CDR2 SVGAGI. V dropped 7 bases and J dropped 1 base, with 13 bases sitting between them. The CDR3 is 14 amino acids. CDR3 nucleotide sequence: TGTGCCAGCACCCCGGGGCAGACGAACACTGAAGCTTTCTTT. Its protein product is CASTPGQTNTEAFF.

This chain links TRBV13 with TRBJ2-7; the D gene is possibly TRBD2 (5 bases). Per germline, CDR1 PRHDT and CDR2 FYEKMQ (reference sequence). V was shortened by 7 bases and J by 4 bases, with 14 bases between the two germline ends. The CDR3 is made up of 13 amino acids. The CDR3 DNA is TGTGCCAGCACCCCCCCGGAGGCATACGAGCAGTACTTC. Protein product: CASTPPEAYEQYF.

The V call is TRBV27, the J call TRBJ1-6, with TRBD1 matching over 8 bases. Germline CDR1 MNHEY, CDR2 SMNVEV (reference sequence). The CDR3 loop spans 15 amino acids. Trimming removed 3 bases from V and 10 bases from J; junction bases left unmatched: 8. CDR3 coding DNA: TGTGCCAGCAGTTTTACGGCAGGGGGCTACTCACCCCTCCACTTT. Translated: CASSFTAGGYSPLHF.